Listed below are T cell receptor beta chains from one sample, sequenced in a study of blood T cell repertoires in COVID-19. Libraries were prepared by immunoSEQ multiplex PCR; TCRdb keeps only in-frame clonotypes and omits some of them. The sample holds about 190,000 clones, more than 75% seen once. Input material: peripheral blood. These receptors all stem from a man between 35 and 55 years old with active or convalescent COVID-19. The CDR3 runs from the conserved cysteine through the conserved F or W. Fields, in order: V gene, J gene, CDR3 protein.

TRBV5-1	TRBJ1-2	CASSLAEDRGMGYTF
TRBV10-3	TRBJ2-2	CAARPGQGWVGELFF
TRBV19	TRBJ1-6	CASSHQVDSPLHF
TRBV27	TRBJ2-5	CASSPNRGLEVYQETQYF
TRBV6-5	TRBJ2-7	CASSYDTNSYEQYF
TRBV11-3	TRBJ1-2	CASSLGPDIHGYTF
TRBV5-6	TRBJ2-1	CASSGPYNEQFF
TRBV5-1	TRBJ2-1	CASSVGGESYNEQFF
TRBV27	TRBJ2-1	CATGTPQFF
TRBV5-4	TRBJ2-7	CASSLGLAEQYF
TRBV3-1/TRBV3-2	TRBJ1-4	CASSSGTVNEKLFF
TRBV9	TRBJ2-2	CASSAQGWNTGELFF
TRBV7-2	TRBJ2-7	CASSLDRDEQYF
TRBV11-3	TRBJ1-2	CASSLVATTYGYTF
TRBV11-2	TRBJ2-3	CASSLDEGTDTQYF
TRBV6-5	TRBJ2-5	CASVLAETQYF
TRBV28	TRBJ2-1	CASLLAGPYNEQFF
TRBV6-5	TRBJ1-1	CASRPQENTEAFF
TRBV4-3	TRBJ2-7	CASSQSTRLAGRLEQYF
TRBV21-1	TRBJ1-4	CASSPSWGGRGTNEKLFF
TRBV28	TRBJ1-4	CASSFPSGGEDEKLFF
TRBV21-1	TRBJ1-4	CASSKAGTGSSKLFF
TRBV7-9	TRBJ2-3	CASSRASGGTDTQYF
TRBV5-1	TRBJ1-4	CASSLEQGREKLFF
TRBV9	TRBJ1-2	CASSPGWGYTF
TRBV24-1	TRBJ1-5	CATGADQPQHF
TRBV27	TRBJ2-3	CASSFVSGGLNTQYF
TRBV7-2	TRBJ2-5	CASSLLAGGLLETQYF
TRBV2	TRBJ1-3	CAIETGPAAAAGNTIYF
TRBV7-8	TRBJ1-6	CASSLDREGSLHF
TRBV7-9	TRBJ1-2	CASSQDNNYGYTF
TRBV27	TRBJ2-5	CASSSPEETQYF
TRBV7-8	TRBJ2-3	CASSLQGDTQYF
TRBV2	TRBJ1-5	CASGTGAGVEPQHF
TRBV11-3	TRBJ1-2	CASSLGENYGYTF
TRBV19	TRBJ1-2	CASSRESSYGYTF
TRBV24-1	TRBJ2-7	CATSDSDSSYEQYF
TRBV5-8	TRBJ2-3	CASSLDSQPTDTQYF
TRBV28	TRBJ1-2	CASSATGAGGYTF
TRBV20-1	TRBJ1-2	CSASRGGDRGSYTF
TRBV15	TRBJ1-3	CATSRDRAKGNTIYF
TRBV7-2	TRBJ1-5	CASSPRTGGGSNQPQHF
TRBV13	TRBJ1-2	CASSLARSVLLPNYGYTF
TRBV3-1/TRBV3-2	TRBJ1-6	CASSPKFPRDRGLVPLHF
TRBV7-9	TRBJ2-3	CASSPSTDTQYF
TRBV5-4	TRBJ1-2	CASSSGQGGYGYTF
TRBV12-5	TRBJ2-6	CASGLPAGANVLTF
TRBV7-7	TRBJ1-2	CASSLEGDRGPVGNYGYTF
TRBV5-4	TRBJ2-5	CASSLQAGKETQYF
TRBV29-1	TRBJ2-2	CSVTWTSGGEDAGELFF
TRBV2	TRBJ1-6	CASSELDRALSPLHF
TRBV2	TRBJ2-7	CASRTGLGEQYF
TRBV5-4	TRBJ1-6	CASHTGHLNSPLHF
TRBV5-1	TRBJ1-5	CASSLGRDQPQHF